This TCR beta chain was documented in a study of CD8 T cells in Susac syndrome. After extraction with the RNeasy kit, roughly 0.5 to 1 ug of the RNA was reverse transcribed using random hexamers. From the immunoSEQ multiplex PCR reads, TCRdb called clonotypes with MiXCR, one entry per CDR3 protein. The sample shows about 250,000 distinct CDR3 sequences, just over 90% of them seen only once. The CDR3 is 15 residues long. The V and J ends lost 0 bases and 5 bases, in that order; junction bases with no gene match: 6. Per the germline V gene, CDR1 is SQVTM and CDR2 is ANQGSEA. This clonotype was recorded once.

Sequences were obtained from CD4+ T cells from PBMCs. The receptor comes from a human donor with multiple sclerosis. The V gene is TRBV29-1, the J gene TRBJ2-3, with 9 bases matching TRBD2. The CDR3 nucleotides read TGCAGCGTTGAAGAGGCGGGAGGGCCGGGAGATACGCAGTATTTT. Protein product: CSVEEAGGPGDTQYF.